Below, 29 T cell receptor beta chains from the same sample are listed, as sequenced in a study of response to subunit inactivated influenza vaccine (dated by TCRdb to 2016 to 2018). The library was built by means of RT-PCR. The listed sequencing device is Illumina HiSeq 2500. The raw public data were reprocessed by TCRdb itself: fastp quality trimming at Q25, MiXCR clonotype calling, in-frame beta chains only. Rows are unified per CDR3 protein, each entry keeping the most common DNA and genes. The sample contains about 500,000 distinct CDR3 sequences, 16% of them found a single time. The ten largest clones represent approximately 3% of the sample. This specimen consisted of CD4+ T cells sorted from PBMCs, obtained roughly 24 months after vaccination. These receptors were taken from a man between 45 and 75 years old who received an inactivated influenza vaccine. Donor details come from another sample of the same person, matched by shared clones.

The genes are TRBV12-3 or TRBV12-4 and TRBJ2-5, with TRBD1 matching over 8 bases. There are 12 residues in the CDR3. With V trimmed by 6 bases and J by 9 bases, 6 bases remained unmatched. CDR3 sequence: CASSKTGEAQYF. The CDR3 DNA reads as TGTGCCAGCAGCAAGACAGGGGAAGCCCAGTACTTC.

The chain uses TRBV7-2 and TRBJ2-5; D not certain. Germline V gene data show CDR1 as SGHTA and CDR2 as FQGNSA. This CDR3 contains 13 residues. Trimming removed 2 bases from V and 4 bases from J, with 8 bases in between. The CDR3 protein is CASSLSPRETQYF. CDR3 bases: TGTGCCAGCAGCTTAAGCCCCAGAGAGACCCAGTACTTC.

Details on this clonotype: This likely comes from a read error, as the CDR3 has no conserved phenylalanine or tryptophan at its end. The CDR3 DNA is TGTGCCAGCAGAAAGGGGGCCGGGAGCTCCTACAATGAGCAGTTCCTC. It encodes CASRKGAGSSYNEQFL. This chain connects TRBV27 to TRBJ2-1, with D possibly TRBD1 on 7 matching bases. The length of the CDR3 is 16 residues. Germline CDR1 is MNHEY and CDR2 is SMNVEV (reference sequence). V was cut by 6 bases and J by 0 bases, with 15 bases left in between.

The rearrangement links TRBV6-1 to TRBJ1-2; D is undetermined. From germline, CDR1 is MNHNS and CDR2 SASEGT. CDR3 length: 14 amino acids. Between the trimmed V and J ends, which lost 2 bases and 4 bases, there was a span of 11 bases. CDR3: CASSEMSKVYGYTF. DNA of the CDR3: TGTGCCAGCAGTGAAATGTCAAAAGTCTATGGCTACACCTTC.

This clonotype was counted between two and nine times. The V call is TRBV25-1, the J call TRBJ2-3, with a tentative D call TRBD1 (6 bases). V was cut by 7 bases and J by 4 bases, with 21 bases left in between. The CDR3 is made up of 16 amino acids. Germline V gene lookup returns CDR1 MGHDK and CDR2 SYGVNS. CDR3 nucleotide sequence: TGTGCCAGCACGGCCAGGTACAGGGACGGATCAGATACGCAGTATTTT. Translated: CASTARYRDGSDTQYF.

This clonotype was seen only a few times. DNA of the CDR3: TGCAGTGCTAGAGATACTAGCGGGAGGGAAGAGCAGTACTTC. Protein product: CSARDTSGREEQYF. J is TRBJ2-7 and V is TRBV20-1; TRBD2 matches 13 bases. CDR3 size: 14 residues. Germline CDR1 is DFQATT and CDR2 is SNEGSKA (reference sequence). Unmatched junction bases numbered 3, after V lost 0 bases and J lost 7 bases.

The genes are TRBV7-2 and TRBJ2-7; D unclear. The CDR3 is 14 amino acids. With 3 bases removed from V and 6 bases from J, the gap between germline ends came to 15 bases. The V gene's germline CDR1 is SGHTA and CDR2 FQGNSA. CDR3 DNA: TGTGCCAGCAGCTTCGGGCAAGCCCCGGGCGAGCAGTACTTC. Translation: CASSFGQAPGEQYF.

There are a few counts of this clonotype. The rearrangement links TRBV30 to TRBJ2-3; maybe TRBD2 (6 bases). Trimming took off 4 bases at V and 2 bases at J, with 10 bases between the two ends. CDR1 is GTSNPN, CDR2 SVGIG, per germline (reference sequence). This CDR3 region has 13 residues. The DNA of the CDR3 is TGTGCCTGGAACCGGGACTTCACAGATACGCAGTATTTT. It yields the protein CAWNRDFTDTQYF.

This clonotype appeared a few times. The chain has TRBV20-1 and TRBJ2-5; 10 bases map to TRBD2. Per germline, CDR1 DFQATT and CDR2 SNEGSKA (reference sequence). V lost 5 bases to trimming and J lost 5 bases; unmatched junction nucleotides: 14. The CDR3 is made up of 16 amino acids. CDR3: CSAVRSSGGFEETQYF. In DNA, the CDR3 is TGCAGTGCTGTACGGAGTAGCGGGGGGTTTGAGGAGACCCAGTACTTC.

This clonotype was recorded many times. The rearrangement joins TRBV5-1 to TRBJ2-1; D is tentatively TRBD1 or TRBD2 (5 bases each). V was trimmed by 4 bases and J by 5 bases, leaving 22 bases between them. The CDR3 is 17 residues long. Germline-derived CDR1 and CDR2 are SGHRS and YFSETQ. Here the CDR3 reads CASSRHWDRGLDNEQFF. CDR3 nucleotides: TGCGCCAGCAGCCGTCATTGGGACCGAGGCCTAGACAATGAGCAGTTCTTC.

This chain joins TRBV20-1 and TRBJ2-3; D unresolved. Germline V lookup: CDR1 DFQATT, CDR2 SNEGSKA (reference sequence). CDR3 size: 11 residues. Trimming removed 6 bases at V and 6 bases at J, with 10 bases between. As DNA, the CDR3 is TGCAGTGCCCTCGCACGGGATACGCAGTATTTT. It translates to CSALARDTQYF.

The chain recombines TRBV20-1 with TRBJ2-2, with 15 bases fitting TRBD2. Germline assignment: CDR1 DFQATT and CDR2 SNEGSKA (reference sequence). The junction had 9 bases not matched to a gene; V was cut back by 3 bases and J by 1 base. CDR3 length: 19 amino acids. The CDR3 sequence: CSASPPRTSGRGNTGELFF. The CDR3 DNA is TGCAGTGCTAGTCCCCCAAGGACTAGCGGGAGGGGGAACACCGGGGAGCTGTTTTTT.

CDR3 sequence reads: CSVEPTDRVEQFF. The CDR3 DNA is TGCAGCGTTGAGCCGACTGATAGGGTGGAGCAGTTCTTC. The V and J genes are TRBV29-1 and TRBJ2-1; D unclear. The CDR3 length is 13 residues. Germline V gene sequence: CDR1 SQVTM, CDR2 ANQGSEA. V gave up 3 bases and J gave up 10 bases, with 16 bases separating them.

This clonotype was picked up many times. The CDR3 region is CASSLTSGGEQFF. CDR3 bases: TGTGCCAGCAGTTTAACATCGGGGGGTGAGCAGTTCTTC. This sequence joins TRBV12-3 or TRBV12-4 and TRBJ2-1; TRBD2 matches at 7 bases. V gave up 2 bases and J gave up 9 bases; unmatched junction bases: 4. This CDR3 contains 13 residues.

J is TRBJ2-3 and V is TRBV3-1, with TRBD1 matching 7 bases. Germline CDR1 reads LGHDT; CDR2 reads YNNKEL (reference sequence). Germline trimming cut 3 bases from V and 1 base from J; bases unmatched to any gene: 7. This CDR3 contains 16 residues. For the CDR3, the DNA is TGTGCCAGCAGCCACCTCCGGGACAGTGGCACAGATACGCAGTATTTT. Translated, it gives CASSHLRDSGTDTQYF.

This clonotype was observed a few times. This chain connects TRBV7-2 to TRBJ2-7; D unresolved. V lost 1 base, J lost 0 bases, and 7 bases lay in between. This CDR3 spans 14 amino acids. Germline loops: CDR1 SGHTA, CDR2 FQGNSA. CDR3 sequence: CASSLGLYSYEQYF. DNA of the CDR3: TGTGCCAGCAGCTTAGGTCTCTACTCCTACGAGCAGTACTTC.

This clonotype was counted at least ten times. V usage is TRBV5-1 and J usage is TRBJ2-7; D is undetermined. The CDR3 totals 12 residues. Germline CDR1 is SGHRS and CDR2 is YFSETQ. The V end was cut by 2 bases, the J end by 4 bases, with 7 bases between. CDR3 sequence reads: CASSFTGYEQYF. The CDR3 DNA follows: TGCGCCAGCAGCTTTACTGGGTACGAGCAGTACTTC.

The CDR3 DNA follows: TGTGCCAGCAGCCAAGGGGCAGGCTCCTACGAGCAGTACTTC. Translation gives CASSQGAGSYEQYF. The rearrangement links TRBV4-2 to TRBJ2-7, with no clear D. Trimming pared 1 base from V and 0 bases from J, leaving 7 bases between. The CDR3 consists of 14 residues. Germline V lookup: CDR1 LGHNA, CDR2 YNFKEQ.

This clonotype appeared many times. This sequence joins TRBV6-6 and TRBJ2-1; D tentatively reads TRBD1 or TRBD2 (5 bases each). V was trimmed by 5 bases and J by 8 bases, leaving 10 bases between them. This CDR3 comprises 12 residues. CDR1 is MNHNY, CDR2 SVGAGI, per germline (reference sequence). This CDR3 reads CASSPRGDEQFF. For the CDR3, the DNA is TGTGCCAGCAGTCCTAGGGGAGATGAGCAGTTCTTC.

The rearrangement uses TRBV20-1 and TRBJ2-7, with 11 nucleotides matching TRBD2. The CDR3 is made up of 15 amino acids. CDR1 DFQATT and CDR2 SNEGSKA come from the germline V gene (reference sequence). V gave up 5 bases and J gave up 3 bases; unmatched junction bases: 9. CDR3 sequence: CSALTPTSGSYEQYF. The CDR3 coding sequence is TGCAGTGCTTTAACCCCCACTAGCGGGAGCTACGAGCAGTACTTC.

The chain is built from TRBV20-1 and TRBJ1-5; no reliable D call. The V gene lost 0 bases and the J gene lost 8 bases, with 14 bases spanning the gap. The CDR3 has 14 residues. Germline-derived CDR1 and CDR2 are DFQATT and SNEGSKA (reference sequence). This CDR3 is CSARDTRRQEPQHF. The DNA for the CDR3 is TGCAGTGCTAGAGATACCCGGAGGCAAGAGCCCCAGCATTTT.

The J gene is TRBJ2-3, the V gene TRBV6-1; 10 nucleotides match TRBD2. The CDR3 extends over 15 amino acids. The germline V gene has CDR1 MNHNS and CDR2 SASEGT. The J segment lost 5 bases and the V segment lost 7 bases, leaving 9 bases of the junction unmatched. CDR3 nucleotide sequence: TGTGCCAGCACAACCGGACTAGCGGTCAGAGATACGCAGTATTTT. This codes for CASTTGLAVRDTQYF.

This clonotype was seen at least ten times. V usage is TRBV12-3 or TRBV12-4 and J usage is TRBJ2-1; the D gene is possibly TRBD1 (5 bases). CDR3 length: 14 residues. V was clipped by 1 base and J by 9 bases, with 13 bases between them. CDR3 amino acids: CASSLDWQGGEQFF. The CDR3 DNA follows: TGTGCCAGCAGTTTAGATTGGCAGGGTGGTGAGCAGTTCTTC.

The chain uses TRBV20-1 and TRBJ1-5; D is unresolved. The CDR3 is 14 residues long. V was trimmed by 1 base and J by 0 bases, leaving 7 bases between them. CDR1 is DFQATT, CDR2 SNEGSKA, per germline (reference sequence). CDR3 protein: CSARAAASNQPQHF. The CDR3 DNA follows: TGCAGTGCTAGAGCAGCAGCTAGCAATCAGCCCCAGCATTTT.

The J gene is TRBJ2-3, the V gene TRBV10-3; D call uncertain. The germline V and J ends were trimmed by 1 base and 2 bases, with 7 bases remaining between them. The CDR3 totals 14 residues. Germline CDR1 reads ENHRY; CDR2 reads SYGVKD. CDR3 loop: CAISELRLTDTQYF. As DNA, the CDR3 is TGTGCCATCAGTGAGTTGCGGCTCACAGATACGCAGTATTTT.

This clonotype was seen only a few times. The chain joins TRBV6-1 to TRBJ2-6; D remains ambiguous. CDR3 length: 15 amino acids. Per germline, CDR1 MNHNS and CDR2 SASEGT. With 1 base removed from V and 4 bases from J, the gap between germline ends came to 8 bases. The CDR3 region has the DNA TGTGCCAGCAGTGAAGGGTCCATGGGGGCCAACGTCCTGACTTTC. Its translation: CASSEGSMGANVLTF.

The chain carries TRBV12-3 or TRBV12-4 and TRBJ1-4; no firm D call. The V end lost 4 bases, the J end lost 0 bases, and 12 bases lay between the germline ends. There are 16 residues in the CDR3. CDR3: CASSSKGIATNEKLFF. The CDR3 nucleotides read TGTGCCAGCAGTTCCAAGGGAATCGCAACTAATGAAAAACTGTTTTTT.

The CDR3 sequence is CSARRQRNSYEQYF. The CDR3 DNA follows: TGCAGTGCTAGAAGACAGCGAAACTCCTACGAGCAGTACTTC. V gene TRBV20-1 combines with J gene TRBJ2-7; D possibly corresponds to TRBD1 (5 bases). The CDR3 sequence is 14 residues long. Trimming took off 2 bases at V and 0 bases at J, with 11 bases between the two ends. CDR1 and CDR2 (germline): DFQATT, SNEGSKA (reference sequence).

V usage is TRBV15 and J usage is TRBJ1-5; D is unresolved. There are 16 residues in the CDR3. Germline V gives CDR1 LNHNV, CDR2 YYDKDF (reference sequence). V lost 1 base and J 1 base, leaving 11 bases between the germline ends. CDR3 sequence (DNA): TGTGCCACCAGCAGAGGAGACTGGGAGAGCAATCAGCCCCAGCATTTT. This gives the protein CATSRGDWESNQPQHF.